These 26 T cell receptor beta chains were all obtained from the same sample, sequenced in a study of early T cells in non-severe SARS-CoV-2 infection. A single record per CDR3 protein comes from TCRdb applying MiXCR to the 5' RACE reads. Among tens of thousands of distinct CDR3 sequences, about 6.5% were seen once, and the ten largest hold roughly 7.8%. The specimen was whole blood. These receptors were collected from an adult who was a healthcare worker with PCR-confirmed SARS-CoV-2 infection or an uninfected control (not recorded which).

This clonotype was counted a few times. The chain has TRBV7-2 and TRBJ2-7, with 9 positions matching TRBD2. With 4 bases clipped from V and 7 bases from J, the junction kept 11 bases outside the gene matches. From germline, CDR1 is SGHTA and CDR2 FQGNSA. This CDR3 comprises 15 residues. CDR3 in amino acids: CASSSYSGRGVEQYF. The CDR3 nucleotides read TGTGCCAGCAGCTCTTATAGCGGGAGAGGGGTGGAGCAGTACTTC.

This clonotype is deemed medium-sized (0.01 to 0.1%). The rearrangement links TRBV30 to TRBJ2-5; the D is unclear. The CDR3 is 13 residues long. Germline V gives CDR1 GTSNPN, CDR2 SVGIG (reference sequence). Trimming removed 0 bases from V and 2 bases from J, with 7 bases in between. The CDR3 sequence is CAWSVLRQETQYF. The CDR3 nucleotides read TGTGCCTGGAGTGTATTGAGACAAGAGACCCAGTACTTC. The variable domain in full, with the rest retrieved from reference TRBV30 and TRBJ2-5, is SQTIHQWPATLVQPVGSPLSLECTVEGTSNPNLYWYRQAAGRGLQLLFYSVGIGQISSEVPQNLSASRPQDRQFILSSKKLLLSDSGFYLCAWSVLRQETQYFGPGTRLLVL.

In this sample, this clonotype turned up many times. This rearrangement joins TRBV12-3 or TRBV12-4 to TRBJ2-1; D is ambiguous. V shed 6 bases and J shed 0 bases, with 12 bases lying between them. This CDR3 region has 15 residues. CDR3 DNA sequence: TGTGCCAGCAGAACACGTAGTAGCTCCTACAATGAGCAGTTCTTC. Residues: CASRTRSSSYNEQFF.

In its sample, this clonotype was seen many times. The chain has TRBV30 and TRBJ1-5, with TRBD1 as a possible D gene (5 bases). The CDR3 has 13 amino acids. Germline V CDR1 and CDR2: GTSNPN, SVGIG (reference sequence). The germline V and J ends were trimmed by 5 bases and 6 bases, with 14 bases remaining between them. The DNA of the CDR3 is TGTGCCTGGGGAGGGGAGGAGGGTCAGCCCCAGCATTTT. This codes for CAWGGEEGQPQHF.

This clonotype was seen more than once but under ten times. Here the CDR3 reads CASSYDGVEQYF. CDR3 sequence (DNA): TGTGCCAGCAGTTACGACGGAGTCGAGCAGTACTTC. The chain joins TRBV6-5 to TRBJ2-7; D remains ambiguous. V lost 2 bases and J lost 6, with 8 bases in between. The CDR3 spans 12 residues. Looked up from germline, CDR1 is MNHEY and CDR2 is SVGAGI.

This clonotype was seen ten or more times. The chain is built from TRBV7-6 and TRBJ2-2, with D possibly matching TRBD2 (6 bases). The CDR3 loop spans 13 amino acids. Germline values: CDR1 SGHVS, CDR2 FNYEAQ. The germline V and J ends were trimmed by 5 bases and 6 bases, with 10 bases remaining between them. The CDR3 DNA follows: TGTGCCAGCAGCATAAGACTAGCCGGGGAGCTGTTTTTT. This translates into CASSIRLAGELFF.

This clonotype turned up a few times. The V and J genes are TRBV27 and TRBJ2-1; 7 positions match TRBD2. Per germline, CDR1 MNHEY and CDR2 SMNVEV (reference sequence). This CDR3 comprises 13 residues. The V segment lost 6 bases and the J segment 8 bases; nucleotides outside the gene matches: 7. This chain's CDR3 is CASRWAGVDEQFF. Here the CDR3 DNA reads TGTGCCAGCAGATGGGCGGGGGTCGATGAGCAGTTCTTC.

The chain recombines TRBV20-1 with TRBJ2-5; D might be TRBD2 (7 bases). V dropped 0 bases and J dropped 4 bases, with 18 bases sitting between them. Looked up from germline, CDR1 is DFQATT and CDR2 is SNEGSKA (reference sequence). The CDR3 extends over 16 amino acids. For the CDR3, the DNA is TGCAGTGCTAGAGATTCGGGGGGCGCGTTAGGAGAGACCCAGTACTTC. It translates to CSARDSGGALGETQYF.

The rearrangement uses TRBV6-5 and TRBJ2-2; TRBD1 matches at 8 bases. Per germline, CDR1 MNHEY and CDR2 SVGAGI. This CDR3 has 16 amino acids. V lost 7 bases to trimming and J lost 3 bases; unmatched junction nucleotides: 10. Here the CDR3 DNA reads TGTGCCAGCACCCCCCGGAGGACAGGGTACACCGGGGAGCTGTTTTTT. Translation: CASTPRRTGYTGELFF.

This clonotype was picked up a small number of times. The chain uses TRBV7-9 and TRBJ2-5; 10 nucleotides align to TRBD2. Trimming at V came to 5 bases and at J to 5 bases, leaving 8 bases not matched to a gene. The germline V gene has CDR1 SEHNR and CDR2 FQNEAQ (reference sequence). CDR3 length equals 15 residues. Here the CDR3 reads CASSLMSGRAETQYF. CDR3 bases: TGTGCCAGCAGCCTAATGAGCGGGAGGGCGGAGACCCAGTACTTC.

This clonotype was detected ten times or more. The chain carries TRBV10-2 and TRBJ1-1; a weak D match, TRBD1 (6 bases). Trimming removed 7 bases at V and 3 bases at J, with 9 bases between. Germline values: CDR1 WSHSY, CDR2 SAAADI. The CDR3 is 12 residues long. The CDR3 is CASNGGHTEAFF. For the CDR3, the DNA is TGCGCCAGCAACGGGGGCCACACTGAAGCTTTCTTT.

This clonotype was seen a handful of times. The chain has TRBV19 and TRBJ2-1; D possibly matches TRBD1 or TRBD2 (5 bases each). Trimming removed 8 bases at V and 0 bases at J, with 23 bases between. Per germline, CDR1 LNHDA and CDR2 SQIVND (reference sequence). This CDR3 is 18 amino acids long. The chain's CDR3 is CASGAPRLLLSSYNEQFF. CDR3 DNA: TGTGCCAGTGGGGCCCCCAGACTACTTCTTAGCTCCTACAATGAGCAGTTCTTC.

Of note for this clonotype: This sequence may be a read error, since a much larger clone differs from it by one base. The chain carries TRBV19 and TRBJ2-1; tentatively, D is TRBD1 or TRBD2 (5 bases each). Per the germline V gene, CDR1 is LNHDA and CDR2 is SQIVND (reference sequence). The CDR3 loop spans 14 amino acids. V dropped 9 bases and J dropped 0 bases, with 12 bases sitting between them. CDR3 sequence: CASQGPFSYNEQFF. The CDR3 coding sequence is TGTGCCAGCCAGGGACCTTTCTCCTACAATGAGCAGTTCTTC.

This clonotype was observed a handful of times. J is TRBJ1-1 and V is TRBV5-1; no clear D. V dropped 0 bases and J dropped 2 bases, with 5 bases sitting between them. CDR3 length equals 13 residues. Germline V CDR1 and CDR2: SGHRS, YFSETQ. In nucleotides, the CDR3 is TGCGCCAGCAGCTTGGAGTTAAACACTGAAGCTTTCTTT. Translating gives CASSLELNTEAFF. Variable domain in full (rest from reference TRBV5-1 and TRBJ1-1): KAGVTQTPRYLIKTRGQQVTLSCSPISGHRSVSWYQQTPGQGLQFLFEYFSETQRNKGNFPGRFSGRQFSNSRSEMNVSTLELGDSALYLCASSLELNTEAFFGQGTRLTVV.

The CDR3 reads CASVSDRVYTEAFF. CDR3 bases: TGTGCCAGCGTATCCGACAGGGTGTACACTGAAGCTTTCTTT. The chain joins TRBV19 to TRBJ1-1, with TRBD1 matching over 7 bases. V lost 9 bases and J lost 3; bases outside the gene matches: 10. Germline V gives CDR1 LNHDA, CDR2 SQIVND (reference sequence). This CDR3 region has 14 residues.

This clonotype has at least ten counts. V is TRBV25-1 and J is TRBJ1-1; D ambiguous. This CDR3 is 15 amino acids long. The V end lost 1 base, the J end lost 0 bases, and 9 bases lay between the germline ends. Per germline, CDR1 MGHDK and CDR2 SYGVNS. CDR3 bases: TGTGCCAGCAGTGAATCAGACGGATTGAACACTGAAGCTTTCTTT. Its translation is CASSESDGLNTEAFF.

Many counts were recorded for this clonotype. The chain uses TRBV11-2 and TRBJ2-7; 10 bases align to TRBD1. This CDR3 has 14 amino acids. In germline, CDR1 is SGHAT, CDR2 FQNNGV. The V gene end was trimmed by 5 bases and the J gene end by 1 base; junction bases not matched to a gene: 2. CDR3 DNA sequence: TGTGCCAGCAGCATGGACAGGGGGTCCTACGAGCAGTACTTC. It codes for CASSMDRGSYEQYF.

This clonotype appeared many times. This chain joins TRBV30 and TRBJ2-3; D is ambiguous. Germline V gene data show CDR1 as GTSNPN and CDR2 as SVGIG (reference sequence). The CDR3 is 13 amino acids. The V gene lost 2 bases and the J gene lost 2 bases, with 8 bases spanning the gap. The CDR3: CAWSLGYTDTQYF. The CDR3 nucleotides are TGTGCCTGGAGTTTGGGGTACACAGATACGCAGTATTTT.

The J gene is TRBJ2-3, the V gene TRBV11-2; D is perhaps TRBD1 (6 bases). V was trimmed by 3 bases and J by 2 bases, leaving 12 bases between them. The CDR3 loop spans 15 amino acids. Germline assignment: CDR1 SGHAT and CDR2 FQNNGV. CDR3 residues: CASSFTRGSTDTQYF. The CDR3, as DNA: TGTGCCAGCAGCTTTACCAGGGGATCCACAGATACGCAGTATTTT.

J is TRBJ2-5 and V is TRBV6-2 or TRBV6-3; maybe TRBD2 (5 bases). This CDR3 is built from 13 residues. CDR1 is MNHEY, CDR2 SVGEGT, per germline. V lost 2 bases and J 4 bases, leaving 8 bases between the germline ends. The CDR3 protein is CASSYLEGETQYF. The CDR3 region has the DNA TGTGCCAGCAGTTACCTCGAGGGAGAGACCCAGTACTTC.

This clonotype came up many times. The J gene is TRBJ2-3, the V gene TRBV20-1; D is ambiguous. V gave up 3 bases and J gave up 0 bases, with 13 bases separating them. From germline, CDR1 is DFQATT and CDR2 SNEGSKA (reference sequence). The CDR3 contains 15 residues. DNA of the CDR3: TGCAGTGCTAGCCTCCCGGGCTTTAGCACAGATACGCAGTATTTT. It yields the protein CSASLPGFSTDTQYF.

This clonotype was recorded many times. This chain joins TRBV30 and TRBJ2-3; possibly TRBD2 for D (5 bases). Trimming pared 5 bases from V and 8 bases from J, leaving 11 bases between. There are 11 residues in the CDR3. Germline lookup yields CDR1 GTSNPN and CDR2 SVGIG (reference sequence). The CDR3 region has the DNA TGTGCCTGGCAGCTAGGGAGTACGCAGTATTTT. It specifies CAWQLGSTQYF.

In its sample, this clonotype was seen once. The V and J genes are TRBV5-1 and TRBJ2-7; possibly TRBD1 for D (5 bases). Trimming removed 2 bases from V and 6 bases from J, with 18 bases in between. There are 15 residues in the CDR3. Germline V lookup: CDR1 SGHRS, CDR2 YFSETQ. The CDR3 is CASSFPQSGATEQYF. DNA of the CDR3: TGCGCCAGCAGCTTCCCACAGTCTGGGGCTACCGAGCAGTACTTC.

This clonotype was picked up many times. The rearrangement uses TRBV10-1 and TRBJ1-1, with 7 positions matching TRBD1. J was trimmed by 12 bases and V by 4 bases; bases with no gene match: 11. This CDR3 has 13 amino acids. Looked up from germline, CDR1 is WNHNN and CDR2 is SYGVQD (reference sequence). The CDR3 is CASSGDSQGPTFF. CDR3 sequence (DNA): TGCGCCAGCAGTGGGGACAGTCAAGGACCGACTTTCTTT.

The sample holds many counts of this clonotype. This chain joins TRBV10-3 and TRBJ2-7, with 8 bases matching TRBD1. The CDR3 sequence is 14 residues long. Germline V CDR1 and CDR2: ENHRY, SYGVKD. V lost 8 bases and J lost 3; bases outside the gene matches: 9. Written as DNA, the CDR3 is TGTGCCATCCAAAACGACAGGGGCTTCTACGAGCAGTACTTC. Translating gives CAIQNDRGFYEQYF.

Many counts were recorded for this clonotype. The chain employs TRBV7-2 and TRBJ1-3; TRBD1 agrees at 7 bases. CDR1 is SGHTA, CDR2 FQGNSA, per germline. V was pared by 0 bases and J by 4 bases, with 3 bases of the junction left unmatched. There are 15 residues in the CDR3. The CDR3 here is CASSLADRRGNTIYF. The CDR3 bases are TGTGCCAGCAGCTTAGCGGACAGGAGGGGAAACACCATATATTTT.